This is a list of T cell receptor beta chains from one sample in a study of blood T cell repertoires in COVID-19. TCRdb's copy holds only in-frame clones and misses some; the assay was immunoSEQ multiplex PCR. The table includes some 400,000 clones, more than 75% detected once. What was sequenced was peripheral blood. Every receptor here comes from a human donor with acute or convalescent COVID-19. The donor label of this sample is uncertain. Both conserved end residues are part of each CDR3. The D gene is left open where the match is weak. Part of the rows lack a size; the others show once, few, many or a class for expanded clones.

j_call | v_call | clone_size | d_call | cdr3_aa | cdr3_nt
TRBJ2-7 | TRBV6-1 | . | TRBD1 | CASSETGTGVNEQYF | TGTGCCAGCAGTGAGACCGGGACAGGGGTTAACGAGCAGTACTTC
TRBJ2-7 | TRBV6-5 | . | . | CATQGEAYEQYF | TGTGCCACCCAGGGGGAGGCCTACGAGCAGTACTTC
TRBJ1-5 | TRBV27 | once | . | CASSSGLNYQPQHF | TGTGCCAGCAGTTCCGGACTGAACTATCAGCCCCAGCATTTT
TRBJ2-7 | TRBV7-8 | . | . | CASSLVASSLAYEQYF | TGTGCCAGCAGCTTAGTCGCCTCCTCACTTGCCTACGAGCAGTACTTC
TRBJ2-1 | TRBV3-1/TRBV3-2 | once | . | CASSLAWASSYNEQFF | TGTGCCAGCAGCCTTGCTTGGGCGTCGTCCTACAATGAGCAGTTCTTC
TRBJ2-1 | TRBV7-6 | . | TRBD1 | CASSPTGGALNEQFF | TGTGCCAGCAGCCCGACAGGGGGCGCGTTGAATGAGCAGTTCTTC
TRBJ2-1 | TRBV6-1 | . | TRBD1 | CASSDLGTVYNEQFF | TGTGCCAGCAGTGATTTAGGGACAGTATACAATGAGCAGTTCTTC
TRBJ1-6 | TRBV18 | . | TRBD1 | CASSPRFGQGNSPLHF | TGTGCCAGCTCCCCTCGATTCGGACAGGGTAATTCACCCCTCCACTTT
TRBJ2-5 | TRBV5-1 | . | TRBD2 | CASSLTSGGQETQYF | TGCGCCAGCAGCTTGACTAGCGGGGGCCAAGAGACCCAGTACTTC
TRBJ2-2 | TRBV5-1 | . | TRBD2 | CASSLPLAGGLTGELFF | TGCGCCAGCAGCTTGCCGCTAGCGGGGGGGCTGACCGGGGAGCTGTTTTTT
TRBJ1-3 | TRBV5-1 | . | . | CASSLPNRVGSNSGNTIYF | TGCGCCAGCAGCTTGCCCAACAGGGTCGGCTCTAACTCTGGAAACACCATATATTTT
TRBJ1-6 | TRBV6-5 | once | TRBD1 | CASSRQGNSPLHF | TGTGCCAGCAGTCGACAGGGGAATTCACCCCTCCACTTT
TRBJ1-4 | TRBV7-9 | . | TRBD1 | CASSYYGTGRFNEKLFF | TGTGCCAGCAGCTATTACGGGACAGGGAGGTTTAATGAAAAACTGTTTTTT
TRBJ1-1 | TRBV28 | . | . | CASSRSRVSQNTEAFF | TGTGCCAGCAGTCGTTCGCGGGTGTCGCAAAACACTGAAGCTTTCTTT
TRBJ2-5 | TRBV18 | . | . | CASSPRTTETQYF | TGTGCCAGCTCACCACGGACTACAGAGACCCAGTACTTC
TRBJ2-2 | TRBV1 | few | . | CTSSQDRAGGTGELFF | TGCACCAGCAGCCAAGACAGGGCGGGAGGAACCGGGGAGCTGTTTTTT
TRBJ1-5 | TRBV2 | few | TRBD1 | CASSVNRGRQPQHF | TGTGCCAGCAGCGTTAACAGGGGTCGGCAGCCCCAGCATTTT
TRBJ2-2 | TRBV7-2 | . | TRBD2 | CASSQSPGLAVGELFF | TGTGCCAGCAGCCAAAGCCCGGGACTAGCGGTCGGGGAGCTGTTTTTT
TRBJ2-3 | TRBV19 | . | . | CASSQRSPDTQYF | TGTGCCAGTAGTCAAAGAAGCCCAGATACGCAGTATTTT
TRBJ1-3 | TRBV28 | . | TRBD1 | CASSSPGGGFYGNTIYF | TGTGCCAGCAGTTCCCCGGGAGGGGGCTTTTATGGAAACACCATATATTTT
TRBJ1-2 | TRBV2 | . | TRBD1 | CASSTDRAAVYGYTF | TGTGCCAGCTCAACCGACAGGGCGGCGGTCTATGGCTACACCTTC
TRBJ2-5 | TRBV11-2 | few | TRBD2 | CASSLRVWTSGVETQYF | TGTGCCAGCAGCTTACGTGTCTGGACTAGCGGGGTTGAGACCCAGTACTTC
TRBJ1-3 | TRBV2 | . | TRBD1 | CASSWDRAAGNTIYF | TGTGCCAGCAGCTGGGACAGGGCGGCTGGAAACACCATATATTTT
TRBJ2-1 | TRBV3-1/TRBV3-2 | . | TRBD2 | CASSQRGDYNEQFF | TGTGCCAGCAGCCAACGGGGGGACTACAATGAGCAGTTCTTC
TRBJ2-7 | TRBV13 | . | TRBD1 | CASGTASYEQYF | TGTGCCAGCGGGACAGCGTCCTACGAGCAGTACTTC
TRBJ2-1 | TRBV30 | . | TRBD1 | CAWSALGRGYNEQFF | TGTGCCTGGAGTGCCCTGGGCAGGGGGTACAATGAGCAGTTCTTC
TRBJ2-1 | TRBV5-4 | . | TRBD1 | CASSPTGSRNNEQFF | TGTGCCAGCAGCCCGACAGGGTCAAGGAACAATGAGCAGTTCTTC
TRBJ1-2 | TRBV7-2 | once | . | CASSFNSRNYGYTF | TGTGCCAGCAGCTTTAACAGTCGAAACTATGGCTACACCTTC
TRBJ1-6 | TRBV5-1 | . | TRBD1 | CASSLRGGQGSSYNSPLHF | TGCGCCAGCAGCTTGAGAGGAGGACAGGGGAGCTCCTATAATTCACCCCTCCACTTT
TRBJ1-2 | TRBV7-9 | . | TRBD1 | CASSPRRDRDYGYTF | TGTGCCAGCAGCCCCCGCCGGGACAGGGACTATGGCTACACCTTC
TRBJ2-2 | TRBV7-8 | . | . | CASSTPTNTGELFF | TGTGCCAGCAGCACGCCTACTAACACCGGGGAGCTGTTTTTT
TRBJ2-7 | TRBV15 | . | TRBD1 | CATSRGTGGYEQYF | TGTGCCACCAGCAGAGGGACAGGGGGCTACGAGCAGTACTTC
TRBJ1-5 | TRBV5-4 | . | TRBD1 | CASSITGQGISNQPQHF | TGTGCCAGCAGCATTACCGGACAGGGGATTAGCAATCAGCCCCAGCATTTT
TRBJ2-7 | TRBV4-2 | once | . | CASSNGQPPYEQYF | TGTGCCAGCAGCAATGGACAGCCTCCCTACGAGCAGTACTTC
TRBJ1-1 | TRBV2 | . | . | CASSERMNTEAFF | TGTGCCAGCAGTGAGAGAATGAACACTGAAGCTTTCTTT
TRBJ1-1 | TRBV28 | . | . | CASSSGTTGGTEAFF | TGTGCCAGCAGCTCCGGGACTACAGGTGGGACTGAAGCTTTCTTT
TRBJ1-2 | TRBV7-8 | . | . | CASSSITSNYGYTF | TGTGCCAGCAGCTCAATCACATCTAACTATGGCTACACCTTC
TRBJ1-2 | TRBV30 | few | . | CASTDRFYGYTF | TGTGCCTCAACAGACCGTTTCTATGGCTACACCTTC
TRBJ2-1 | TRBV27 | . | TRBD2 | CASSARRLAGSYNEQFF | TGTGCCAGCAGTGCCCGAAGACTAGCGGGCTCCTACAATGAGCAGTTCTTC
TRBJ2-6 | TRBV30 | . | . | CALGRFGANVLTF | TGTGCCTTAGGGAGATTTGGGGCCAACGTCCTGACTTTC
TRBJ1-1 | TRBV11-2 | . | TRBD1 | CASSSFRTGRGDTEAFF | TGTGCCAGCAGCTCATTCAGGACAGGTCGTGGTGACACTGAAGCTTTCTTT
TRBJ2-6 | TRBV18 | . | . | CASSPPATLVGANVLTF | TGTGCCAGCTCACCCCCAGCGACCCTCGTCGGGGCCAACGTCCTGACTTTC
TRBJ2-1 | TRBV5-1 | . | . | CASSPRGGGLSSYNEQFF | TGCGCCAGCAGCCCCCGGGGCGGGGGCCTTAGCTCCTACAATGAGCAGTTCTTC
TRBJ2-2 | TRBV19 | . | TRBD1 | CASANGDRNTGELFF | TGTGCCAGTGCGAACGGGGACAGAAACACCGGGGAGCTGTTTTTT
TRBJ2-3 | TRBV11-2 | once | TRBD2 | CASSILAGPTDTQYF | TGTGCCAGCAGCATCCTAGCGGGGCCGACAGATACGCAGTATTTT
TRBJ1-2 | TRBV10-3 | few | TRBD1 | CAITGGYGYTF | TGTGCCATCACAGGGGGCTATGGCTACACCTTC
TRBJ2-7 | TRBV5-6 | . | TRBD1 | CASSLTRTGLYF | TGTGCCAGCAGCCTGACTCGGACAGGGCTGTACTTC
TRBJ1-2 | TRBV30 | . | . | CAWSPSPHSRYTF | TGTGCCTGGAGTCCGAGCCCTCACTCGAGGTACACCTTC
TRBJ1-1 | TRBV10-1 | . | . | CASSARPQAEAFF | TGCGCCAGCAGTGCACGGCCCCAGGCTGAAGCTTTCTTT
TRBJ2-3 | TRBV10-1 | . | TRBD2 | CASSEPGLAGETQYF | TGCGCCAGCAGTGAGCCGGGACTAGCGGGAGAGACGCAGTATTTT